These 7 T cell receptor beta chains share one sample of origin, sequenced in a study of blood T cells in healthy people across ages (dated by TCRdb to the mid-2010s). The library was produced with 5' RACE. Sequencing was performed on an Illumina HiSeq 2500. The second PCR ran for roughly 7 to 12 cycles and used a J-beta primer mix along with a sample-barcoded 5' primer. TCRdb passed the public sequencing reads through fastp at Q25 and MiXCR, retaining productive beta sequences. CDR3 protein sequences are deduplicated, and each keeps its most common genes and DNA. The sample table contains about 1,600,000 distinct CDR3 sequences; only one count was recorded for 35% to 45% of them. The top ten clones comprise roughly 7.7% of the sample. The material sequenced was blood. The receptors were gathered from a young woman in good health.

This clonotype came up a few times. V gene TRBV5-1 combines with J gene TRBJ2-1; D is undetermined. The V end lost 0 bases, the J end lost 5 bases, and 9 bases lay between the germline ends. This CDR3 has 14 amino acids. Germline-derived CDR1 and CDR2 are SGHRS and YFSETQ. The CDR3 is CASSLAYQDNEQFF. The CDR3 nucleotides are TGCGCCAGCAGCTTGGCCTACCAAGACAATGAGCAGTTCTTC.

CDR3 nucleotide sequence: TGTGCCAGCAGTTTCATGACCAGGGAGAGGGGGAGCACTGAAGCTTTCTTT. It specifies CASSFMTRERGSTEAFF. This chain uses TRBV12-3 or TRBV12-4 with TRBJ1-1, with a possible D match to TRBD1 (6 bases). The CDR3 has 17 residues. The V gene lost 3 bases and the J gene lost 4 bases, with 21 bases spanning the gap.

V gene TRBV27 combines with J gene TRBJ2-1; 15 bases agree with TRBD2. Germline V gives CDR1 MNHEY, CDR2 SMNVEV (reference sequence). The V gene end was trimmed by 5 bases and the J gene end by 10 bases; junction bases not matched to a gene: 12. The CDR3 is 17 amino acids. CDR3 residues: CASSRTSGLAGGGEQFF. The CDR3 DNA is TGTGCCAGCAGTCGTACGTCCGGACTAGCGGGAGGGGGGGAGCAGTTCTTC.

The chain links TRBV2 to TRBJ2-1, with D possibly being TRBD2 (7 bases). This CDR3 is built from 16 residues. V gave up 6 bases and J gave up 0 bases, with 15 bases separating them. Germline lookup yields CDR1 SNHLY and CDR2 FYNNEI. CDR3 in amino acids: CASSRPGGNSYNEQFF. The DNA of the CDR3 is TGTGCCAGCAGCCGACCGGGGGGCAACTCCTACAATGAGCAGTTCTTC. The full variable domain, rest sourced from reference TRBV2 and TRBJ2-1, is EPEVTQTPSHQVTQMGQEVILRCVPISNHLYFYWYRQILGQKVEFLVSFYNNEISEKSEIFDDQFSVERPDGSNFTLKIRSTKLEDSAMYFCASSRPGGNSYNEQFFGPGTRLTVL.

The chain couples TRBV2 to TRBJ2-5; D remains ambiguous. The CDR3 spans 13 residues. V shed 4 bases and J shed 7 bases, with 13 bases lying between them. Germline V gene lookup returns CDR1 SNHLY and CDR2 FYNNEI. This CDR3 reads CASSAGPTGTQYF. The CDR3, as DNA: TGTGCCAGCAGTGCTGGGCCCACCGGGACCCAGTACTTC.

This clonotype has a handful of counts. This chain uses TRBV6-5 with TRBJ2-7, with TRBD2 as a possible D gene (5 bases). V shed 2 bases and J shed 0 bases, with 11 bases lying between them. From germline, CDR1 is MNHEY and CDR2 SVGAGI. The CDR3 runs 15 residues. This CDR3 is CASSYDYRSSYEQYF. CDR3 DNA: TGTGCCAGCAGTTACGACTACCGAAGCTCCTACGAGCAGTACTTC.

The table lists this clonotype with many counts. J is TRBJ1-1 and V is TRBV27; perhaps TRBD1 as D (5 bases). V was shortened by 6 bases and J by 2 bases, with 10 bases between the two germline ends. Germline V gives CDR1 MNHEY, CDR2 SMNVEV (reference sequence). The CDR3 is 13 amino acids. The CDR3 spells CASSSRGNTEAFF. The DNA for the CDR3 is TGTGCCAGCAGCTCAAGGGGTAACACTGAAGCTTTCTTT.